The T cell receptor (beta chain) described here comes from a study of cytomegalovirus exposure and HLA in healthy donors. Germline V gene lookup returns CDR1 SQVTM and CDR2 ANQGSEA. The CDR3 extends over 17 amino acids. The V and J ends lost 6 bases and 4 bases, in that order; junction bases with no gene match: 17. Primers included in the PCR were 60 Vbeta and 13 Jbeta primers. Libraries were prepared by immunoSEQ multiplex PCR; TCRdb keeps only in-frame clonotypes and omits some of them. The table lists under 70,000 clones, 65% to 80% of them singletons. The sequenced sample consisted of PBMCs. This receptor was taken from a man aged 35 to 55 in good health and CMV-seropositive. The V call is TRBV29-1, the J call TRBJ1-1; 10 bases align to TRBD1. DNA for the CDR3: TGCAGCGTGGACACGACCGGGACAGGGGCCAGGGGCACTGAAGCTTTCTTT. Its translation is CSVDTTGTGARGTEAFF.